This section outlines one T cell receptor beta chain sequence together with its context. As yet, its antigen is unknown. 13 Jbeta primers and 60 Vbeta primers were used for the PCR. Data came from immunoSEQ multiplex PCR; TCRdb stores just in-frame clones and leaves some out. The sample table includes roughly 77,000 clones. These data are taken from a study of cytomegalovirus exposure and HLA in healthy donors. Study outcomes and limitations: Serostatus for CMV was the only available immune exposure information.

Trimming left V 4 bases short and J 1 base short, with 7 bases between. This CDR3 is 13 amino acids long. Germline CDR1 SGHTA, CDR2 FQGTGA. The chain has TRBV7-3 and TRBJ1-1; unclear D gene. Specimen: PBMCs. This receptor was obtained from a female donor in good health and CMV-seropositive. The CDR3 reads CASSWSGNTEAFF. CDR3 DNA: TGTGCCAGCAGCTGGAGTGGGAACACTGAAGCTTTCTTT.